This T cell receptor beta chain was obtained from a study of CD8 T cells in Susac syndrome. This CDR3 contains 17 residues. Germline-derived CDR1 and CDR2 are KGHSH and LQKENI. V gave up 0 bases and J gave up 0 bases, with 11 bases separating them. The authors negatively isolated CD8+ and CD4+ T cells and FACS-enriched TEMRA cells. After extraction with the RNeasy kit, 0.5 to 1 ug of the RNA was reverse transcribed using random hexamers. Amplification of TCR beta CDR3 was carried out by immunoSEQ multiplex PCR, which covered 54 Vbeta and 13 Jbeta segments. TCRdb itself ran the immunoSEQ multiplex PCR reads through MiXCR, one entry per CDR3 protein. The table has about 130,000 distinct CDR3 sequences, under 95% seen once.

Sequenced sample: CD8+ T cells from PBMCs. This TCR was sampled from a human donor with multiple sclerosis. V gene TRBV18 combines with J gene TRBJ1-4; D call uncertain. The DNA of the CDR3 is TGTGCCAGCTCACCACCGGAGTCAGATGCAACTAATGAAAAACTGTTTTTT. It specifies CASSPPESDATNEKLFF. Using reference TRBV18 and TRBJ1-4 for the parts outside the CDR3, the full variable domain is NAGVMQNPRHLVRRRGQEARLRCSPMKGHSHVYWYRQLPEEGLKFMVYLQKENIIDESGMPKERFSAEFPKEGPSILRIQQVVRGDSAAYFCASSPPESDATNEKLFFGSGTQLSVL.